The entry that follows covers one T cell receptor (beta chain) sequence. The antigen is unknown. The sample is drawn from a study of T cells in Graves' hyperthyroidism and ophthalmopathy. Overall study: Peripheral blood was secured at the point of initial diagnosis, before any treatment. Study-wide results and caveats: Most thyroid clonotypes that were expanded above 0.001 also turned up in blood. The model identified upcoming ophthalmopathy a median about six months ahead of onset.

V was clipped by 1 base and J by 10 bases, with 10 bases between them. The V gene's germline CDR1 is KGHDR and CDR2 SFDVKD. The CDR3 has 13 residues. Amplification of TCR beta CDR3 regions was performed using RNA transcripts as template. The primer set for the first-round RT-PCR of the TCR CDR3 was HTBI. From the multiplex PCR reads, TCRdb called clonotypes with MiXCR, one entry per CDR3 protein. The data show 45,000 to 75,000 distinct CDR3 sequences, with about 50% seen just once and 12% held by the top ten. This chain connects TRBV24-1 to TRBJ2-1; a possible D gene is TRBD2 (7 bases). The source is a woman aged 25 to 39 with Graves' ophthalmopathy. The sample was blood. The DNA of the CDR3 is TGTGCCACCAGTGATTTAGGCGGGGGCGAGCAGTTCTTC. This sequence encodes CATSDLGGGEQFF.